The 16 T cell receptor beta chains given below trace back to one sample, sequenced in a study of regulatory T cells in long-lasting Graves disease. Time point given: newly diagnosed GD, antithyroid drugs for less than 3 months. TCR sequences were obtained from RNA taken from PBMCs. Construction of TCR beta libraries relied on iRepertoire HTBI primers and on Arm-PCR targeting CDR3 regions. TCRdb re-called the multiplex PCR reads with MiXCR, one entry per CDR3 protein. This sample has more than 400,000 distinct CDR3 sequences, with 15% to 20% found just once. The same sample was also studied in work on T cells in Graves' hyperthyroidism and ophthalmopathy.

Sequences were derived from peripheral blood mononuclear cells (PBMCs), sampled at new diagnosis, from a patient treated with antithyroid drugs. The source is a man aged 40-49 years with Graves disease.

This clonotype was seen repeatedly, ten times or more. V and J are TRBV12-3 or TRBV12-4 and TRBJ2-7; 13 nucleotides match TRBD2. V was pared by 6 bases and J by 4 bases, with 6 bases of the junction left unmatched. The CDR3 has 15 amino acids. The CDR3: CASRYGTSGEYEQYF. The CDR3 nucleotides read TGTGCCAGCAGATACGGGACTAGCGGGGAGTACGAGCAGTACTTC.

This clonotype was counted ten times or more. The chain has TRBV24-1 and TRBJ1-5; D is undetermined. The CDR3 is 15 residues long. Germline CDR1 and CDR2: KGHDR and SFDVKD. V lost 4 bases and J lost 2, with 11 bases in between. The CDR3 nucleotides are TGTGCCACCAGTGACCCCACAATGGGCAATCAGCCCCAGCATTTT. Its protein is CATSDPTMGNQPQHF.

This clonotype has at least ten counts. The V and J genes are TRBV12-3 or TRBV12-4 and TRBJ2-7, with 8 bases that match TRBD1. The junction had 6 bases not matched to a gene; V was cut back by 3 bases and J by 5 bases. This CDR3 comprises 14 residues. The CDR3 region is CASSLLAGGDEQYF. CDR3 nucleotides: TGTGCCAGCAGTTTGTTGGCAGGGGGCGACGAGCAGTACTTC.

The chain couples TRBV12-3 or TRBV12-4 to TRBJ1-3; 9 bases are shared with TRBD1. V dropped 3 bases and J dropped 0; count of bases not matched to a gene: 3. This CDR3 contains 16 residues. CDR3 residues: CASSFGTGLSGNTIYF. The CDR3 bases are TGTGCCAGCAGTTTCGGGACAGGGCTCTCTGGAAACACCATATATTTT.

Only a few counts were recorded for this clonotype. CDR3 coding DNA: TGCAGTGCGGAGAAGAGGGGGAATTACGAGCAGTACTTC. It is translated as CSAEKRGNYEQYF. J is TRBJ2-7 and V is TRBV20-1; tentatively, D is TRBD1 (6 bases). V gave up 6 bases and J gave up 4 bases, with 16 bases separating them. The CDR3 sequence is 13 residues long. CDR1 DFQATT and CDR2 SNEGSKA come from the germline V gene (reference sequence).

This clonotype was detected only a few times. The CDR3 region has the DNA TGTGCCAGCAGTTCATCACCAGGGTTAGGAGAGACCCAGTACTTC. It codes for CASSSSPGLGETQYF. This chain uses TRBV6-5 with TRBJ2-5, with D possibly TRBD1 on 5 matching bases. CDR1 and CDR2 (germline): MNHEY, SVGAGI. V lost 4 bases and J lost 4, with 16 bases in between. The CDR3 has 15 amino acids.

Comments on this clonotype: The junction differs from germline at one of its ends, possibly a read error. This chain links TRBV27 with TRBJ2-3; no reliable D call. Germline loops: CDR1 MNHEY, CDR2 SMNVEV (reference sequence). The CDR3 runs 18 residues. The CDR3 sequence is CTSSFFPPYNNDTDTQYF. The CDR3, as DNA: TGTACCAGCAGTTTTTTCCCCCCGTACAACAACGACACAGATACGCAGTATTTT.

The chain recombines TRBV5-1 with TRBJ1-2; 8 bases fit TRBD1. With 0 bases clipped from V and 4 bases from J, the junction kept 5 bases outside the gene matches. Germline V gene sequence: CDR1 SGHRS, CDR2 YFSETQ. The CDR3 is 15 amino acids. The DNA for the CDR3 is TGCGCCAGCAGCTTGGGGACAGGGCCCCTCTATGGCTACACCTTC. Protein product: CASSLGTGPLYGYTF.

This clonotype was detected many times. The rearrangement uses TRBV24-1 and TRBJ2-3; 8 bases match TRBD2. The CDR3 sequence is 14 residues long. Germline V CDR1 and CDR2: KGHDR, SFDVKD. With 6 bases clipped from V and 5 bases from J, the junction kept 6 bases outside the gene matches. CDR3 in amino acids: CATSHQREIDTQYF. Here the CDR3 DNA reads TGTGCCACCAGTCATCAGCGGGAGATAGATACGCAGTATTTT.

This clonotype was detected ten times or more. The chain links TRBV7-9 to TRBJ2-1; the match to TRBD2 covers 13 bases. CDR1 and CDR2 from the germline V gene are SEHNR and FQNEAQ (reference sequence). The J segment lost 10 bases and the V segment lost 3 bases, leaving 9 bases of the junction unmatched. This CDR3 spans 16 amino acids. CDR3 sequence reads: CASSFSTGLAGAEQFF. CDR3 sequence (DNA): TGTGCCAGCAGCTTCTCAACCGGACTAGCGGGAGCAGAGCAGTTCTTC.

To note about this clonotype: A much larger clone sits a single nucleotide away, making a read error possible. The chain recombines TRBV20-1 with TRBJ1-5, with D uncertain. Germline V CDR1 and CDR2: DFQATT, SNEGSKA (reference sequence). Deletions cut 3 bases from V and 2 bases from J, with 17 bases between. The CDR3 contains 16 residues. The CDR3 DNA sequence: TGCAGTGCTAGTTCACAGTGGGCGAGGGGCAATCAGCCCCAGCATTTT. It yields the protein CSASSQWARGNQPQHF.

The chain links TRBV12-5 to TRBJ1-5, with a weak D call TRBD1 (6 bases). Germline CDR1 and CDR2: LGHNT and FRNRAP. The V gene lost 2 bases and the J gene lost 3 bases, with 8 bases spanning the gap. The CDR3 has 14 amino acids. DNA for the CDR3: TGTGCTAGTGGTTTGACAGGGCCCAATCAGCCCCAGCATTTT. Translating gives CASGLTGPNQPQHF.

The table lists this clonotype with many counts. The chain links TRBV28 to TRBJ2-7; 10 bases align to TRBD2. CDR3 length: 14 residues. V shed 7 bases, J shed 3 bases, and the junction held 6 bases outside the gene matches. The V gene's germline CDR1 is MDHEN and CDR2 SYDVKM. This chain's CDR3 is CASNSAGGFYEQYF. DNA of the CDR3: TGTGCCAGCAACTCAGCGGGGGGGTTCTACGAGCAGTACTTC.

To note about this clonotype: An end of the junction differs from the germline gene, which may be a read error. The CDR3 sequence: CASSLNLGRGRSGELFF. The CDR3 DNA follows: TGTGCTAGCAGCTTAAATCTTGGCAGGGGGAGATCCGGGGAGCTGTTTTTT. This sequence joins TRBV7-7 and TRBJ2-2; the match to TRBD1 covers 7 bases. The germline CDR1 and CDR2 sequences are SSHAT and FNYEAQ (reference sequence). The CDR3 covers 17 residues.

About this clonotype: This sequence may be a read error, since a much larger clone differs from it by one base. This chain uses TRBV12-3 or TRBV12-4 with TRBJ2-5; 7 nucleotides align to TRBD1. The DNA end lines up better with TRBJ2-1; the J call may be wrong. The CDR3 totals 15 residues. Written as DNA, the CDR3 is TGTGCCAGCAGGCCCGGGACAGATTTCTCCTACGAGCAGTTCTTC. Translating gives CASRPGTDFSYEQFF.

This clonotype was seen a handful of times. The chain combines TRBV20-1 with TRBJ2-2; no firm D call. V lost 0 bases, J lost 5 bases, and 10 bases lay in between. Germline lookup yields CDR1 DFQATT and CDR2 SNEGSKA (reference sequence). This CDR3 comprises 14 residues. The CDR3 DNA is TGCAGTGCTAGAGATGAGTTGAAGACCGGGGAGCTGTTTTTT. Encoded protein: CSARDELKTGELFF.